These 32 T cell receptor beta chains came from one sample sequenced in a study of OX40 agonist ivuxolimab in advanced cancers. Some clones are missing from TCRdb's copy, which holds only in-frame ones; the method was immunoSEQ multiplex PCR. Of about 65,000 clones listed, over 80% were seen once; the top ten hold about 1.8%. Sample: CD4+ or CD8+ T cells sorted from blood, taken in a trial of the OX40 agonist ivuxolimab. The receptor set was obtained from an adult with an advanced solid tumor such as melanoma, head and neck, liver or kidney cancer.

The rearrangement joins TRBV7-2 to TRBJ2-7; 8 nucleotides align to TRBD1. Germline V CDR1 and CDR2: SGHTA, FQGNSA. The CDR3 totals 13 residues. Trimming cost V 6 bases and J 6 bases; bases outside gene matches: 7. For the CDR3, the DNA is TGTGCCAGCAGTCCACAGACAGGGGTCGAGCAGTACTTC. Translation gives CASSPQTGVEQYF.

V is TRBV4-3 and J is TRBJ1-6; D gene unclear. This CDR3 region has 17 residues. Trimming pared 0 bases from V and 0 bases from J, leaving 9 bases between. Per the germline V gene, CDR1 is LGHNA and CDR2 is YSLEER. The CDR3 loop reads CASSQEAQSSYNSPLHF. Written as DNA, the CDR3 is TGCGCCAGCAGCCAAGAAGCCCAGAGCTCCTATAATTCACCCCTCCACTTT.

The chain couples TRBV7-9 to TRBJ1-5; D unresolved. The CDR3 extends over 14 amino acids. V was cut by 5 bases and J by 3 bases, with 11 bases left in between. In germline, CDR1 is SEHNR, CDR2 FQNEAQ (reference sequence). The CDR3: CASSPDGYNQPQHF. The CDR3 bases are TGTGCCAGCAGCCCGGACGGTTACAATCAGCCCCAGCATTTT.

This chain uses TRBV2 with TRBJ2-1, with 12 bases matching TRBD2. Germline loops: CDR1 SNHLY, CDR2 FYNNEI. The CDR3 runs 14 residues. The V gene end was trimmed by 8 bases and the J gene end by 7 bases; junction bases not matched to a gene: 6. The CDR3 is CASSGLAGRNEQFF. The CDR3 DNA follows: TGTGCCAGCTCCGGACTAGCGGGAAGGAATGAGCAGTTCTTC.

The rearrangement uses TRBV28 and TRBJ2-2; D is perhaps TRBD1 (6 bases). Between the trimmed V and J ends, which lost 5 bases and 6 bases, there was a span of 13 bases. This CDR3 contains 14 residues. CDR1 is MDHEN and CDR2 is SYDVKM in the germline V gene. The CDR3 region has the DNA TGTGCCAGCAGTAGCCCCGGACAGCCCGGGGAGCTGTTTTTT. Protein product: CASSSPGQPGELFF. The whole variable domain, filled in from reference TRBV28 and TRBJ2-2, reads DVKVTQSSRYLVKRTGEKVFLECVQDMDHENMFWYRQDPGLGLRLIYFSYDVKMKEKGDIPEGYSVSREKKERFSLILESASTNQTSMYLCASSSPGQPGELFFGEGSRLTVL.

The V and J genes are TRBV5-1 and TRBJ2-3; 11 positions agree with TRBD2. V gave up 4 bases and J gave up 4 bases; unmatched junction bases: 8. This CDR3 contains 16 residues. Per germline, CDR1 SGHRS and CDR2 YFSETQ. The CDR3 DNA follows: TGCGCCAGCAGCCCGGAGACTAGCGGGATCCCAGATACGCAGTATTTT. Amino acids: CASSPETSGIPDTQYF. The variable domain in full, completed from reference TRBV5-1 and TRBJ2-3, reads KAGVTQTPRYLIKTRGQQVTLSCSPISGHRSVSWYQQTPGQGLQFLFEYFSETQRNKGNFPGRFSGRQFSNSRSEMNVSTLELGDSALYLCASSPETSGIPDTQYFGPGTRLTVL.

Only one count was recorded for this clone. The chain has TRBV7-2 and TRBJ2-1; 11 bases agree with TRBD2. Germline assignment: CDR1 SGHTA and CDR2 FQGNSA. The trim removed 5 bases at V and 7 bases at J, leaving 7 bases unmatched. This CDR3 comprises 15 residues. In nucleotides, the CDR3 is TGTGCCAGCAGCCTTAGCGGGAGGGCCGGGAATGAGCAGTTCTTC. It yields the protein CASSLSGRAGNEQFF.

This chain joins TRBV20-1 and TRBJ1-2; D not certain. Trimming left V 2 bases short and J 8 bases short, with 9 bases between. Germline V CDR1 and CDR2: DFQATT, SNEGSKA (reference sequence). CDR3 length: 11 amino acids. The CDR3 reads CSARRSGGYTF. The CDR3 bases are TGCAGTGCTAGAAGGTCCGGAGGCTACACCTTC.

V and J are TRBV30 and TRBJ2-6; weak D call: TRBD1 (7 bases). V was clipped by 4 bases and J by 3 bases, with 16 bases between them. The CDR3 is made up of 16 amino acids. Germline loops: CDR1 GTSNPN, CDR2 SVGIG (reference sequence). CDR3 protein: CAWKQEGAVGANVLTF. The CDR3, as DNA: TGTGCCTGGAAGCAGGAGGGGGCTGTTGGGGCCAACGTCCTGACTTTC. Based on the CDR3 plus reference TRBV30 and TRBJ2-6, the full variable domain is SQTIHQWPATLVQPVGSPLSLECTVEGTSNPNLYWYRQAAGRGLQLLFYSVGIGQISSEVPQNLSASRPQDRQFILSSKKLLLSDSGFYLCAWKQEGAVGANVLTFGAGSRLTVL.

This clone was seen a handful of times. The chain uses TRBV28 and TRBJ2-7; the D is unclear. The V end was cut by 4 bases, the J end by 9 bases, with 16 bases between. The CDR3 length is 13 residues. Per germline, CDR1 MDHEN and CDR2 SYDVKM. Written as DNA, the CDR3 is TGTGCCAGCAGTTCCCCCCCAGGTGCTGTGCAGTACTTC. This encodes CASSSPPGAVQYF.

The chain combines TRBV30 with TRBJ1-2; D is uncertain. CDR1 is GTSNPN and CDR2 is SVGIG in the germline V gene (reference sequence). CDR3 length: 15 amino acids. V was pared by 2 bases and J by 5 bases, with 18 bases between. The CDR3 DNA reads as TGTGCCTGGAGTCCCAGCCACTCGGGATTATATGGCTACACCTTC. Amino acids: CAWSPSHSGLYGYTF.

The chain recombines TRBV9 with TRBJ2-3; the match to TRBD1 covers 7 bases. Germline V gives CDR1 SGDLS, CDR2 YYNGEE. CDR3 size: 14 residues. Trimming cost V 0 bases and J 4 bases; bases outside gene matches: 2. Here the CDR3 reads CASSVATGADTQYF. In DNA, the CDR3 is TGTGCCAGCAGCGTAGCTACAGGGGCAGATACGCAGTATTTT.

V and J are TRBV6-5 and TRBJ1-2, with TRBD1 matching over 7 bases. The CDR3 contains 14 residues. Germline CDR1 MNHEY, CDR2 SVGAGI. Losses at the gene ends were 1 base for V and 4 bases for J; bases not matched to a gene: 3. The CDR3 DNA sequence: TGTGCCAGCAGTTACTTACGGGACAGCTATGGCTACACCTTC. Translation: CASSYLRDSYGYTF.

The CDR3 region is CASSSPGSGNTIYF. Written as DNA, the CDR3 is TGCGCCAGCAGCTCTCCGGGCTCTGGAAACACCATATATTTT. The genes are TRBV5-1 and TRBJ1-3, with D hard to call. The germline V gene encodes CDR1 SGHRS and CDR2 YFSETQ. This CDR3 contains 14 residues. Trimming took off 3 bases at V and 0 bases at J, with 7 bases between the two ends.

The V and J genes are TRBV30 and TRBJ1-2, with 12 nucleotides matching TRBD1. CDR3 length equals 14 residues. Trimming at V came to 4 bases and at J to 4 bases, leaving 4 bases not matched to a gene. The germline V gene encodes CDR1 GTSNPN and CDR2 SVGIG (reference sequence). CDR3 sequence reads: CAWKGQGAVYGYTF. CDR3 in DNA: TGTGCCTGGAAGGGACAGGGGGCTGTCTATGGCTACACCTTC.

The V call is TRBV2, the J call TRBJ1-2; D possibly corresponds to TRBD1 (5 bases). Looked up from germline, CDR1 is SNHLY and CDR2 is FYNNEI. CDR3 length: 14 residues. Trimming left V 3 bases short and J 2 bases short, with 10 bases between. CDR3 nucleotide sequence: TGTGCCAGCAGTGAGGAGGGGACGAACTATGGCTACACCTTC. Protein: CASSEEGTNYGYTF.

The chain uses TRBV19 and TRBJ1-1; perhaps TRBD1 as D (6 bases). V dropped 1 base and J dropped 5 bases, with 14 bases sitting between them. The CDR3 runs 15 residues. Germline V lookup: CDR1 LNHDA, CDR2 SQIVND (reference sequence). CDR3 residues: CASSIVWTAATEAFF. For the CDR3, the DNA is TGTGCCAGTAGTATAGTTTGGACAGCCGCGACTGAAGCTTTCTTT.

The genes are TRBV19 and TRBJ2-6, with TRBD2 matching 13 bases. Germline V gives CDR1 LNHDA, CDR2 SQIVND (reference sequence). With 5 bases clipped from V and 1 base from J, the junction kept 5 bases outside the gene matches. There are 18 residues in the CDR3. The CDR3 reads CASSQGTSGNSGANVLTF. DNA of the CDR3: TGTGCCAGTAGTCAGGGGACTAGCGGGAATTCTGGGGCCAACGTCCTGACTTTC.

J is TRBJ1-5 and V is TRBV2; 7 positions match TRBD1. V lost 6 bases to trimming and J lost 2 bases; unmatched junction nucleotides: 10. This CDR3 spans 16 amino acids. The germline gives CDR1 SNHLY, CDR2 FYNNEI. In DNA form, the CDR3 reads TGTGCCAGCAGGGGGCAGGGGGGCAGAGGCAATCAGCCCCAGCATTTT. As protein: CASRGQGGRGNQPQHF.

The chain combines TRBV6-6 with TRBJ2-5; D is ambiguous. Trimming took off 10 bases at V and 0 bases at J, with 12 bases between the two ends. Germline V gene lookup returns CDR1 MNHNY and CDR2 SVGAGI (reference sequence). The CDR3 is 13 residues long. The CDR3 sequence: CATGSWDQETQYF. The CDR3 DNA is TGTGCCACCGGCAGTTGGGACCAAGAGACCCAGTACTTC.

This sequence joins TRBV5-6 and TRBJ2-7; D might be TRBD2 (5 bases). V lost 2 bases, J lost 0 bases, and 9 bases lay in between. CDR1 is SGHDT, CDR2 YYEEEE, per germline. The CDR3 loop spans 14 amino acids. CDR3 amino acids: CASSFGRPSYEQYF. The CDR3 coding sequence is TGTGCCAGCAGCTTTGGGAGACCCTCCTACGAGCAGTACTTC.

The genes are TRBV4-1 and TRBJ2-3; D not resolved. Germline loops: CDR1 MGHRA, CDR2 YSYEKL. The CDR3 is 17 residues long. V gave up 6 bases and J gave up 5 bases, with 24 bases separating them. CDR3 coding DNA: TGCGCCAGCAGACCTCAAGGTGCCCGCAGCCACGTAGATACGCAGTATTTT. It translates to CASRPQGARSHVDTQYF.

Points on this clone: This sample includes further DNA sequences coding for the same CDR3. CDR3 protein: CASSLTRGETQYF. In DNA form, the CDR3 reads TGTGCCAGCAGCTTAACTAGGGGGGAGACCCAGTACTTC. The genes are TRBV7-3 and TRBJ2-5; TRBD1 might be the D (6 bases). Germline CDR1 and CDR2: SGHTA and FQGTGA. V dropped 0 bases and J dropped 5 bases, with 7 bases sitting between them. The CDR3 covers 13 residues. The variable domain in full, with the rest retrieved from reference TRBV7-3 and TRBJ2-5, is GAGVSQTPSNKVTEKGKYVELRCDPISGHTALYWYRQSLGQGPEFLIYFQGTGAADDSGLPNDRFFAVRPEGSVSTLKIQRTERGDSAVYLCASSLTRGETQYFGPGTRLLVL.

The chain employs TRBV11-2 and TRBJ1-1, with D uncertain. Germline assignment: CDR1 SGHAT and CDR2 FQNNGV. CDR3 size: 13 residues. V was clipped by 4 bases and J by 0 bases, with 6 bases between them. The CDR3 coding sequence is TGTGCCAGCAGCTCAGAAATGAACACTGAAGCTTTCTTT. Translated, it gives CASSSEMNTEAFF.

The table lists this clone with a count of one. The genes are TRBV28 and TRBJ2-7; D remains ambiguous. V lost 6 bases and J 2 bases, leaving 8 bases between the germline ends. Germline V lookup: CDR1 MDHEN, CDR2 SYDVKM. The CDR3 has 12 residues. CDR3 residues: CASRDGPYEQYF. CDR3 nucleotide sequence: TGTGCCAGCAGGGACGGCCCCTACGAGCAGTACTTC.

This clone was counted once. The rearrangement joins TRBV21-1 to TRBJ2-3. TRBV21-1 is given as a pseudogene. The CDR3 runs 16 residues. CDR3 residues: CASSKLLGLSTDTQYF. CDR3 bases: TGTGCCAGCAGCAAACTGTTAGGGTTGAGCACAGATACGCAGTATTTT.

This rearrangement joins TRBV5-1 to TRBJ2-7; D is uncertain. V was trimmed by 0 bases and J by 5 bases, leaving 12 bases between them. This CDR3 is built from 14 residues. CDR1 and CDR2 from the germline V gene are SGHRS and YFSETQ. Here the CDR3 DNA reads TGCGCCAGCAGCTTGGGCGACTCGCTCCACGAGCAGTACTTC. Its translation: CASSLGDSLHEQYF.

The chain employs TRBV28 and TRBJ2-2; 7 nucleotides agree with TRBD2. In germline, CDR1 is MDHEN, CDR2 SYDVKM. The CDR3 sequence is 15 residues long. The trim removed 3 bases at V and 3 bases at J, leaving 4 bases unmatched. The CDR3 is CASSFLGGDTGELFF. The DNA of the CDR3 is TGTGCCAGCAGTTTTTTGGGGGGGGACACCGGGGAGCTGTTTTTT.

The chain employs TRBV18 and TRBJ1-2; D might be TRBD1 (5 bases). This CDR3 contains 14 residues. Germline V gives CDR1 KGHSH, CDR2 LQKENI. The V end lost 6 bases, the J end lost 4 bases, and 15 bases lay between the germline ends. Here the CDR3 reads CASSLSPGPYGYTF. In nucleotides, the CDR3 is TGTGCCAGCTCCCTTAGTCCAGGGCCCTATGGCTACACCTTC.

This chain uses TRBV14 with TRBJ2-2, with a possible D match to TRBD1 (7 bases). The germline CDR1 and CDR2 sequences are SGHDN and FVKESK. The CDR3 length is 17 residues. V shed 0 bases and J shed 6 bases, with 17 bases lying between them. CDR3 loop: CASSQDTGDGEAGELFF. CDR3 sequence (DNA): TGTGCCAGCAGCCAAGATACAGGGGACGGGGAGGCCGGGGAGCTGTTTTTT.

In its sample, this clone was seen once. The chain has TRBV9 and TRBJ2-3; no firm D call. This CDR3 has 13 amino acids. Trimming removed 0 bases from V and 6 bases from J, with 8 bases in between. Germline V gives CDR1 SGDLS, CDR2 YYNGEE. Written as DNA, the CDR3 is TGTGCCAGCAGCGTAGATTTAGGGGATACGCAGTATTTT. Translated: CASSVDLGDTQYF.

V usage is TRBV19 and J usage is TRBJ2-5; TRBD2 matches at 10 bases. The CDR3 loop spans 13 amino acids. V shed 6 bases, J shed 2 bases, and the junction held 0 bases outside the gene matches. Germline CDR1 LNHDA, CDR2 SQIVND (reference sequence). The CDR3 DNA reads TGTGCCAGTAGGGGACTAGCGCAAGAGACCCAGTACTTC. This translates into CASRGLAQETQYF. Looking up the rest from reference TRBV19 and TRBJ2-5 gives the full variable domain: DGGITQSPKYLFRKEGQNVTLSCEQNLNHDAMYWYRQDPGQGLRLIYYSQIVNDFQKGDIAEGYSVSREKKESFPLTVTSAQKNPTAFYLCASRGLAQETQYFGPGTRLLVL.